This T cell receptor beta chain was profiled in a study of cytomegalovirus exposure and HLA in healthy donors (dated by TCRdb to the late 2010s). For context, the study as a whole: In an earlier analysis of under 750 of the donors, less than 350 Gb of sequence data and 117 million unique TCR beta sequences from 150 million to 200 million T cells were reported. In the later analysis, no new phenotypic data were used to find candidate immune exposures; instead, reliance was placed on TCR beta sequences and their occurrence across donors. The study used immunosequencing to profile the T cell repertoires of several hundred subjects and linked those repertoires to cytomegalovirus serostatus. The study combined high-throughput TCR immunosequencing, statistical association of individual TCRs with disease status, and machine learning to predict cytomegalovirus infection status. The number of donors typed differed by locus, with roughly 629-640 for A, B, C, DRB1 and DQB1, 522 for DQA1, 600 to 610 for DPA1, and under 490 for DPB1. Donor age, sex, ethnicity and CMV serostatus were compiled together with the repertoire data. Because of strong linkage in the cohort, four to six DR-DQ haplotypes were treated as single units for association and clustering. The study aimed to test whether signatures of past pathogen exposure could be identified by cataloging public T cell receptors. An earlier analysis of fewer than 750 of the donors used high-throughput TCR beta sequencing to judge whether each TCR beta V gene segment behaved as functional or pseudogenic. A later genetic analysis used genome-wide SNP genotypes for about 60% of the roughly 670 donors, treating that subset as a discovery cohort. Around 320 gigabases of sequencing data and roughly 90 million unique TCR sequences were included in an early release covering 550 to 800 HLA-typed donors. HLA typing included class I and class II loci at four-digit resolution. All discovery cohort repertoires had been generated on a single sequencing platform. In a later analysis, previously published TCR beta repertoires from 600 to 850 donors were re-analyzed and high-resolution HLA genotyping was added so that TCR occurrence patterns could be studied. Among the roughly 400 genotyped donors, around 81% belonged to the genetic ancestry cluster associated with self-reported Caucasian donors. On average, around 240,000 unique TCR beta nucleotide sequences were sequenced per donor among 398 genotyped donors of the cohort, with 15% to 20% of those sequences being non-productive. A separate validation cohort of roughly 110 different subjects was used in addition to the 666-subject first cohort. Findings and caveats that apply to the study as a whole: Presence/absence analyses assumed roughly uniform sequencing depth across donors, an assumption that may not hold. A later analysis found that most CMV-associated TCR beta chains appeared HLA-restricted, with HLA associations seemingly driven largely by CMV exposure. Assigning TCR associations to individual alleles was difficult when HLA alleles, especially DR and DQ, strongly co-occurred. At a false discovery rate of 0.05, a later analysis linked 16,000 or so TCR beta sequences to specific HLA alleles. In an earlier analysis of some 640 of the donors, most TCR beta V segments were observed in productive rearrangements about 90% or about 30% of the time, broadly matching IMGT annotations. The study gave a list of more than 150 TCR beta chains associated with cytomegalovirus. For the cohort, immune exposure information was limited to CMV serostatus. Linkage disequilibrium might explain the correlated functional status among segregating V segments, but an unknown experimental factor could not be excluded. A later analysis found that HLA-associated TCR beta chains were more clonally expanded and had lower generation probabilities than equally common non-associated chains. A few of the identified cytomegalovirus-associated TCR beta chains were confirmed in vitro to be specific for cytomegalovirus antigens. It was suggested by the authors that the approach could potentially be generalized to other disease states and immunological phenotypes. In a later analysis, the rate of TCR association differed among HLA loci, with DRB1 alleles having the most associated TCRs and HLA-C alleles having the fewest. While some public TCRs were present in many individuals, most TCR sequences turned up only very rarely across donors. Because some donors lacked HLA typing at each locus, the association tests relied only on the typed subset. The classifier was reported to diagnose cytomegalovirus status with high specificity and sensitivity in both the original and validation cohorts. An association between a missense DCLRE1C variant and V-gene and J-gene trimming of TCR beta chains was found in a later genetic analysis and replicated in an independent cohort. Some IMGT-functional V segments, including TRBV6-2 and TRBV6-3, could not be told apart with the 87-base-pair reads, so those segments were excluded. According to a later analysis, parvovirus B19, influenza, CMV and Epstein-Barr virus appeared linked to several top co-occurrence clusters. A further reported finding was that TCR beta sequences accurately predicted the HLA-A and HLA-B alleles for most subjects in the first cohort. Roughly 17 rarely observed V segments, including chromosome 9 orphons, were excluded from the earlier analysis of just under 600 of the donors because counts were too low. This cohort had only TCR beta chains sequenced, and the lack of alpha or paired-chain data limited which features could be detected. A later genetic analysis reported fewer N-insertions in productive TCRs among donors in an Asian-associated ancestry cluster than the roughly 700-donor mean. A cluster of highly shared sequence variants was judged likely to represent a technical artifact of the sequencing pipeline.

Reading from cysteine to phenylalanine, the CDR3 counts 14 amino acids. Only the CDR3 DNA is retained, 42 bases long and in frame from the first base. Based on the germline V gene, the CDR1 and CDR2 sequences are MNHEY and SVGAGI. V lost 7 bases and J lost 2 bases, and the count of bases not matched to a germline gene is 8. The cohort was made up of 500 to 800 healthy bone marrow donors. All cohort members were sampled while nominally healthy, although unrecorded immune exposures were likely present. The donor was CMV seronegative and was included in the group of several hundred seronegative cohort members. Each donor provided a peripheral blood sample, and peripheral blood mononuclear cells were used for TCR beta sequencing. Genomic DNA was extracted from the blood cell samples with the Qiagen DNeasy Blood Extraction Kit. The library came from the immunoSEQ multiplex PCR assay. For the multiplex PCR, a mixture combining 60 forward primers for TCR Vbeta segments and 13 reverse primers for TCR Jbeta segments was used. The CDR3 region of rearranged TCR beta genes was amplified from genomic DNA with a multiplex PCR assay. The Illumina HiSeq System was used to sequence the amplified TCR beta libraries as 87-base-pair reads. Regarding the original processing steps: A later analysis counted tens of millions of unique TCR beta chains across the approximately 700 repertoires, and roughly 11 million of these chains were shared by at least two donors. Raw reads were error-corrected and collapsed into unique sequences by a nearest-neighbor algorithm in which closely related sequences were merged to remove PCR and sequencing errors. V, D and J gene segments were assigned by aligning CDR3 sequences to IMGT reference sequences. For a sequence to be retained, at least a six-nucleotide match to both a V gene segment and a J gene segment was required. Rearrangements were called productive when the CDR3 lacked stop codons and stayed in frame with V and J; all others were non-productive. Following IMGT convention, CDR3 was defined as the stretch from the second conserved V-encoded cysteine up to the conserved J-encoded phenylalanine. The earlier analysis of about 610 of the donors excluded any sequence lacking an unambiguous match to a single V gene segment. In an earlier analysis of about 590 of the donors, a V segment was called functional when productive rearrangements were above 56.7%, and segregating when the standard deviation between donors exceeded 5%. A statistical classification framework was built to diagnose cytomegalovirus status from the catalog of TCR beta chain sequences. In a later analysis, TCR nucleotide sequences were compared against IMGT/GENE-DB human TR gene sequences so that V and J genes could be assigned. Using the TCRdist pipeline, a later analysis assigned CDR3 sequences along with most-parsimonious VDJ recombination scenarios. In a later analysis, each TCR beta chain was defined by its CDR3 amino acid sequence together with its V-gene family, and reads lacking a unique V-gene family were excluded. In a later analysis, 500 to 700 highly shared, low-generation-probability nucleotide sequences were removed to address suspected cross-contamination and a sequencing artifact. In a later analysis, a clonal expansion index was calculated for each public chain from normalized within-repertoire ranks of inferred template counts. A later analysis computed generation probabilities with a VDJ recombination model fitted to out-of-frame rearrangements, and checked the results against IGoR. In a later analysis, hypergeometric tests were used to score TCR-TCR, TCR-HLA and TCR-CMV co-occurrence, with a repertoire-size bias correction applied to TCR pairs. False discovery rates were estimated in a later analysis by permuting HLA or CMV assignments 20 times. In a later analysis, co-occurring TCRs were grouped using DBSCAN, and TCRdist sequence similarity was added for clustering within HLA-allele-positive subsets. Repertoires with fewer than 30,000 or more than 120,000 public chains were left out of co-occurrence clustering, as were several repertoires with anomalous nucleotide sharing. The table comes from immuneACCESS by way of TCRdb, which keeps in-frame sequences with V and J called. Part of the clones is missing from these tables; in studies checked, under half for an unresolved V gene and the rest for unknown reasons. V, J and clone size reflect that table, while D and trimming were determined from the DNA. The record for this sample contains 150,000 to 200,000 clones. The ten biggest clones cover 6.5% of the sample.

Worth noting for this clone: Its antigen specificity is not known.

The sequenced material came from PBMCs. The TCR sequence derives from a young man in good health and CMV-seronegative. The chain couples TRBV6-5 to TRBJ2-7; the junction holds 7 bases that match TRBD1. The sequence in DNA is TGTGCCAGCAACCCCACAGGGGCGGCCTACGAGCAGTACTTC. Protein translation: CASNPTGAAYEQYF.